The 15 T cell receptor beta chains below come from one sample, sequenced in a study of blood T cell repertoires in COVID-19. Profiling relied on immunoSEQ multiplex PCR, and the TCRdb table lists in-frame clones only, not all of them. The sample lists 140,000 or so clones; around 86% were seen once. The sequencing input was peripheral blood. The receptor set was obtained from a human donor in a cohort sampled during active COVID-19.

V and J are TRBV4-2 and TRBJ1-5; D not resolved. Germline CDR1 LGHNA, CDR2 YNFKEQ. CDR3 length: 14 amino acids. With 0 bases removed from V and 5 bases from J, the gap between germline ends came to 8 bases. The CDR3 here is CASSQDSGDQPQHF. CDR3 DNA: TGTGCCAGCAGCCAAGATTCCGGGGATCAGCCCCAGCATTTT.

The chain employs TRBV19 and TRBJ2-7; 9 bases agree with TRBD1. The CDR3 runs 15 residues. Germline V gene lookup returns CDR1 LNHDA and CDR2 SQIVND (reference sequence). Trimming cost V 4 bases and J 4 bases; bases outside gene matches: 8. CDR3 nucleotide sequence: TGTGCCAGTAGTAAACCCGGGACAGGGAGGTACGAGCAGTACTTC. Protein product: CASSKPGTGRYEQYF.

Comments on this clone: The identical CDR3 is also encoded by other nucleotide sequences in the sample. The chain has TRBV4-2 and TRBJ1-4; D is undetermined. Germline-derived CDR1 and CDR2 are LGHNA and YNFKEQ. Trimming shortened V by 0 bases and J by 2 bases, and 7 bases separated the two germline ends. The CDR3 length is 15 residues. This chain's CDR3 is CASSQDGATNEKLFF. The CDR3, as DNA: TGTGCCAGCAGCCAAGACGGTGCTACTAATGAAAAACTGTTTTTT.

The V gene is TRBV7-3, the J gene TRBJ2-3; TRBD2 matches 9 bases. The junction had 6 bases not matched to a gene; V was cut back by 1 base and J by 4 bases. Per the germline V gene, CDR1 is SGHTA and CDR2 is FQGTGA. The CDR3 sequence is 16 residues long. CDR3: CASSLKAGGPSDTQYF. The CDR3 DNA reads TGTGCCAGCAGCTTAAAGGCGGGAGGGCCATCAGATACGCAGTATTTT.

The chain carries TRBV30 and TRBJ2-2; tentatively, D is TRBD2 (6 bases). V lost 7 bases, J lost 5 bases, and 14 bases lay in between. Germline values: CDR1 GTSNPN, CDR2 SVGIG (reference sequence). The CDR3 is 13 residues long. CDR3 sequence reads: CAYSVRGTGELFF. As DNA, the CDR3 is TGTGCCTATAGCGTCCGGGGGACCGGGGAGCTGTTTTTT.

This clone was seen many times. The chain links TRBV3-1 (or the pseudogene TRBV3-2) to TRBJ1-6; TRBD1 matches 10 bases. Looked up from germline, CDR1 is LGHDT and CDR2 is YNNKEL (reference sequence). The CDR3 consists of 15 residues. V was clipped by 4 bases and J by 8 bases; unmatched bases: 5. In nucleotides, the CDR3 is TGTGCCAGCAGCCCCCGACAGGGGGCTTATTCACCCCTCCACTTT. Protein: CASSPRQGAYSPLHF.

This chain joins TRBV28 and TRBJ1-3, with D maybe TRBD1 (5 bases). This CDR3 region has 16 residues. Germline loops: CDR1 MDHEN, CDR2 SYDVKM. Between the trimmed V and J ends, which lost 2 bases and 0 bases, there was a span of 11 bases. The CDR3 DNA reads as TGTGCCAGCAGTTTACCAGGACAAAGCTCTGGAAACACCATATATTTT. This encodes CASSLPGQSSGNTIYF.

V is TRBV7-2 and J is TRBJ1-5, with a possible D match to TRBD1 (5 bases). Germline V gene sequence: CDR1 SGHTA, CDR2 FQGNSA. The CDR3 sequence is 15 residues long. V lost 5 bases and J 2 bases, leaving 13 bases between the germline ends. CDR3 DNA: TGTGCCAGCAGCCCAGGGTTCTATGGCAATCAGCCCCAGCATTTT. Encoded protein: CASSPGFYGNQPQHF.

This chain joins TRBV7-6 and TRBJ2-1, with D uncertain. Deletions cut 5 bases from V and 7 bases from J, with 12 bases between. The CDR3 covers 13 residues. In germline, CDR1 is SGHVS, CDR2 FNYEAQ. This chain's CDR3 is CASSLSRWNEQFF. CDR3 nucleotides: TGTGCCAGCAGCCTTAGCCGCTGGAATGAGCAGTTCTTC.

The CDR3 DNA is TGTGCCAGCAGTCCTCAGGGCTACGAGCAGTACTTC. Residues: CASSPQGYEQYF. The chain combines TRBV25-1 with TRBJ2-7; D may be TRBD1 (5 bases). CDR3 length equals 12 residues. Germline CDR1 is MGHDK and CDR2 is SYGVNS. Trimming removed 5 bases from V and 3 bases from J, with 8 bases in between.

The V call is TRBV5-6, the J call TRBJ2-3, with TRBD2 matching 8 bases. This CDR3 region has 16 residues. Germline V gives CDR1 SGHDT, CDR2 YYEEEE. Germline trimming cut 4 bases from V and 1 base from J; bases unmatched to any gene: 8. The CDR3 spells CASSPGTSQRTDTQYF. CDR3 bases: TGTGCCAGCAGCCCAGGGACTAGTCAGCGCACAGATACGCAGTATTTT.

V usage is TRBV27 and J usage is TRBJ1-4, with 7 nucleotides matching TRBD1. The V and J ends lost 6 bases and 8 bases, in that order; junction bases with no gene match: 9. Per germline, CDR1 MNHEY and CDR2 SMNVEV (reference sequence). The CDR3 has 14 amino acids. The CDR3 nucleotides are TGTGCCAGCAGGAAGACAGGGCCGGGAGAAAAACTGTTTTTT. Its protein product is CASRKTGPGEKLFF.

The gene calls are TRBV27 and TRBJ2-1, with TRBD2 identical over 12 bases. Germline V gives CDR1 MNHEY, CDR2 SMNVEV (reference sequence). J gave up 8 bases and V 5 bases, and 4 bases lay outside the gene matches. CDR3 size: 14 residues. This CDR3 reads CASSLAGGPDEQFF. DNA of the CDR3: TGTGCCAGCAGTCTAGCGGGGGGGCCGGATGAGCAGTTCTTC.

The rearrangement uses TRBV5-5 and TRBJ2-4; TRBD1 agrees at 9 bases. The V gene's germline CDR1 is SGHKS and CDR2 YYEKEE (reference sequence). The CDR3 extends over 15 amino acids. With 4 bases clipped from V and 3 bases from J, the junction kept 5 bases outside the gene matches. The CDR3 bases are TGTGCCAGCAGCCGGACAGGGGATGGCAAAAACATTCAGTACTTC. Protein: CASSRTGDGKNIQYF.

V is TRBV5-4 and J is TRBJ2-6; D gene unclear. The CDR3 totals 13 residues. V lost 2 bases and J 2 bases, leaving 2 bases between the germline ends. The germline V gene has CDR1 SGHNT and CDR2 YYREEE (reference sequence). CDR3 sequence (DNA): TGTGCCAGCAGCTTTACTGGGGCCAACGTCCTGACTTTC. Translating it yields CASSFTGANVLTF. The whole variable domain, remainder taken from reference TRBV5-4 and TRBJ2-6, is ETGVTQSPTHLIKTRGQQVTLRCSSQSGHNTVSWYQQALGQGPQFIFQYYREEENGRGNFPPRFSGLQFPNYSSELNVNALELDDSALYLCASSFTGANVLTFGAGSRLTVL.